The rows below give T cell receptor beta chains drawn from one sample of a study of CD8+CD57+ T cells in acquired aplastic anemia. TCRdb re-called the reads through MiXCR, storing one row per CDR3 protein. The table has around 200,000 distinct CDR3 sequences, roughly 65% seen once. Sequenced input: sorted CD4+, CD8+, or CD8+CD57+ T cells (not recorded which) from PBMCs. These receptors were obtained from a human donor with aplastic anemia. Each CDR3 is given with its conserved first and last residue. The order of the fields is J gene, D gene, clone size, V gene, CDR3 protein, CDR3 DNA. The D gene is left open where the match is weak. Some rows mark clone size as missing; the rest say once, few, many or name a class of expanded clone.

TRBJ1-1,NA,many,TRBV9,CASSVGAVAFF,TGTGCCAGCAGCGTAGGGGCAGTAGCTTTCTTT
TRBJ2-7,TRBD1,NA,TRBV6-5,CASSLQGQGYEQYF,TGTGCCAGCAGTCTCCAAGGACAGGGATACGAGCAGTACTTC
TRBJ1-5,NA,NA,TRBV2,CASTASQSNQPQHF,TGTGCCAGCACGGCCTCTCAGAGTAATCAGCCCCAGCATTTT
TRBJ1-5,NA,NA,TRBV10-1,CASSQGHSNQPQHF,TGCGCCAGCAGCCAGGGACATAGCAATCAGCCCCAGCATTTT
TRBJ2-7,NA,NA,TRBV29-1,CSVVEGISYEQHF,TGCAGCGTTGTGGAGGGGATCTCCTACGAGCAGCACTTC
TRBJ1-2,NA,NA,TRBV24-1,CATSTGQGAANGYTF,TGTGCCACCAGTACCGGGCAAGGGGCGGCAAATGGCTACACCTTC
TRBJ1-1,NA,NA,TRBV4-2,CASSHSSGSYNEAFF,TGTGCCAGCAGTCATTCTAGCGGGTCGTACAATGAAGCTTTCTTT
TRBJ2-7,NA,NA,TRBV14,CASSQVQGYEQYF,TGTGCCAGCAGCCAAGTACAGGGCTACGAGCAGTACTTC
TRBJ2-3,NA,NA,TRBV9,CASSVDPGSTDTQYF,TGTGCCAGCAGCGTAGATCCAGGGAGTACAGATACGCAGTATTTT
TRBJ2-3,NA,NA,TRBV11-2,CASSFRETDTQYF,TGTGCCAGCAGCTTCCGGGAGACAGATACGCAGTATTTT
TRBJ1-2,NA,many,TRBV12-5,CASGSGQPNYGYTF,TGTGCTAGTGGTTCCGGACAGCCGAACTATGGCTACACCTTC
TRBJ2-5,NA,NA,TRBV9,CASSAMERWEETQYF,TGTGCCAGCAGCGCCATGGAACGCTGGGAAGAGACCCAGTACTTC
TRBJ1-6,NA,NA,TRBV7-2,CASRGAPSYSPLHF,TGTGCCAGCAGGGGGGCCCCGTCCTATTCACCCCTCCACTTT
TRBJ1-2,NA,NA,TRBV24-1,CATQGPAGYTF,TGTGCCACCCAAGGCCCTGCTGGCTACACCTTC
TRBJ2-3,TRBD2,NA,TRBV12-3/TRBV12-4,CASSPLGLAGVLRRTDTQYF,TGTGCCAGCAGTCCCCTGGGACTAGCGGGGGTTCTCCGACGCACAGATACGCAGTATTTT
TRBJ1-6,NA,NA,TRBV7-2,CASTSLKGTFNSPLHF,TGTGCCAGCACCAGCCTAAAAGGGACCTTTAATTCACCCCTCCACTTT
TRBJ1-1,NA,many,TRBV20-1,CSARDPLAVAPYEAFF,TGCAGTGCTAGAGATCCCCTAGCAGTGGCACCCTATGAAGCTTTCTTT
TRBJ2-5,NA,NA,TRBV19,CASSGGDSQETQYF,TGTGCCAGTAGTGGGGGGGACAGTCAAGAGACCCAGTACTTC
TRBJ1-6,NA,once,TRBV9,CASSVRTLRNSPLHF,TGTGCCAGCAGCGTTAGGACACTTAGGAATTCACCCCTCCACTTT
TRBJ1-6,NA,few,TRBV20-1,CSARDGEGPGRSPLHF,TGCAGTGCTAGAGATGGGGAAGGACCGGGTCGGTCACCCCTCCACTTT
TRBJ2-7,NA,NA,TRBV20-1,CSARGLSAYEQYF,TGCAGTGCTCGGGGACTGTCCGCCTACGAGCAGTACTTC
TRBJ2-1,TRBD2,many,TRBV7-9,CASSSKRGGRGSYNEQFF,TGTGCCAGCAGCTCTAAGCGGGGGGGCCGGGGCTCCTACAATGAGCAGTTCTTC
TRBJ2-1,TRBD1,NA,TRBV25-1,CASSEYGQGAYNEQFF,TGTGCCAGCAGTGAATATGGACAGGGGGCCTACAATGAGCAGTTCTTC
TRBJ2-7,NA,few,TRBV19,CASSISGGLYGEQYF,TGTGCCAGTAGTATATCGGGGGGCCTCTATGGTGAGCAGTACTTC
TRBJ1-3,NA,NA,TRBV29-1,CSVIEWIGAGSGNTIYF,TGCAGCGTAATTGAATGGATCGGGGCTGGTAGTGGAAACACCATATATTTT
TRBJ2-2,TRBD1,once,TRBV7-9,CASPDREITGELFF,TGTGCCAGCCCGGACAGGGAAATCACCGGGGAGCTGTTTTTT
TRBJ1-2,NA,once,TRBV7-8,CASSKGGTSYGYTF,TGTGCCAGCAGCAAGGGGGGGACCAGCTATGGCTACACCTTC
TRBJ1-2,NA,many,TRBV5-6,CASSFGRGYGYTF,TGTGCCAGCAGCTTCGGTCGAGGCTATGGCTACACCTTC
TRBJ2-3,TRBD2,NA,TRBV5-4,CASSSAGLAAPDTQYF,TGTGCCAGCAGCTCCGCGGGACTAGCGGCTCCAGATACGCAGTATTTT
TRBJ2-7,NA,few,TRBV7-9,CASSTRDGSYEQYF,TGTGCCAGCAGCACCCGGGACGGCTCCTACGAGCAGTACTTC
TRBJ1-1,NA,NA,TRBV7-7,CASSRIRNTEAFF,TGTGCTAGCTCGCGGATTCGAAACACTGAAGCTTTCTTT
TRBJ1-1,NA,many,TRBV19,CASSISENMNTEAFF,TGTGCCAGTAGTATATCTGAGAACATGAACACTGAAGCTTTCTTT
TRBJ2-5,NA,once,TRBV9,CASSVGGGRETQYF,TGTGCCAGCAGCGTAGGAGGGGGGAGGGAGACCCAGTACTTC
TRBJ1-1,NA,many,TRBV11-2,CASSWGGGTEAFF,TGTGCCAGCAGCTGGGGGGGGGGCACTGAAGCTTTCTTT
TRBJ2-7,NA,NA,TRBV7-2,CASSLIRDGTVLGEQYF,TGCGCCAGCAGCCTCATCCGGGACGGGACCGTCTTAGGCGAGCAGTACTTC
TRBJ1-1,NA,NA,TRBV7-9,CASSWAITFF,TGTGCCAGCAGCTGGGCCATCACTTTCTTT
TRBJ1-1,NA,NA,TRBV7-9,CASSLDRKNTEAFF,TGCGCCAGCAGCCTAGACCGGAAGAACACTGAAGCTTTCTTT
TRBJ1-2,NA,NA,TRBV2,CASTSREVIVYGYTF,TGTGCCAGCACTTCCAGGGAGGTCATCGTTTATGGCTACACCTTC
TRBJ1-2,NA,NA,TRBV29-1,CSVEWADYGYTF,TGCAGCGTTGAATGGGCAGACTATGGCTACACCTTC
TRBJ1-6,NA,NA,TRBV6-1,CASSLEAQPNSPLHF,TGTGCCAGCAGCTTAGAAGCACAGCCTAATTCACCCCTCCACTTT
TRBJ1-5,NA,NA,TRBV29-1,CSGSPVDQPQHF,TGCAGCGGTTCTCCGGTCGATCAGCCCCAGCATTTT
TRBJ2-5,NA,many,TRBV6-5,CASSYSTLAQETQYF,TGTGCCAGCAGTTACTCAACACTAGCCCAAGAGACCCAGTACTTC
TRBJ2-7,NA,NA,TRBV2,CASRRDGTSYEQYF,TGTGCCAGCAGGCGGGACGGTACCTCCTACGAGCAGTACTTC
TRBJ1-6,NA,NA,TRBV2,CASQWNGLNNSPLHF,TGTGCCAGCCAGTGGAATGGGCTCAATAATTCACCCCTCCACTTT
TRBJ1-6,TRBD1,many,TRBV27,CASSLAGGVNSPLHF,TGTGCCAGCAGTTTAGCAGGGGGCGTTAATTCACCCCTCCACTTT
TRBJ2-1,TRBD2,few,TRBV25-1,CASSETSGSSYNEQFF,TGTGCCAGCAGTGAAACTAGCGGGAGCTCCTACAATGAGCAGTTCTTC
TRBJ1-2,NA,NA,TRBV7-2,CASSPRTAVNGYTF,TGTGCCAGCAGCCCCCGGACGGCCGTAAATGGCTACACCTTC
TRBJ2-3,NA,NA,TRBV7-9,CASSTGTHGDTQYF,TGTGCCAGCAGCACCGGGACTCACGGGGATACGCAGTATTTT